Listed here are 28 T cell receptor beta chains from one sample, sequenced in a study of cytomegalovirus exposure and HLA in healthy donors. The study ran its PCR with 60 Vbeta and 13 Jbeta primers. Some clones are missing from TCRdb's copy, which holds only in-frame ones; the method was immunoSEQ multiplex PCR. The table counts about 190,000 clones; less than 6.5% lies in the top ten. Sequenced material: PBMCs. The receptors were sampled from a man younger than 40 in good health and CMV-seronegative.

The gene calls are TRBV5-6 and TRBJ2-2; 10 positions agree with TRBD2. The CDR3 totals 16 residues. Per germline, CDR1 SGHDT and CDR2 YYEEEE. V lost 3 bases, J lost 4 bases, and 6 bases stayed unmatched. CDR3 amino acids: CASSYPSGRTTGELFF. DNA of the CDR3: TGTGCCAGCAGCTATCCTAGCGGGAGAACCACCGGGGAGCTGTTTTTT.

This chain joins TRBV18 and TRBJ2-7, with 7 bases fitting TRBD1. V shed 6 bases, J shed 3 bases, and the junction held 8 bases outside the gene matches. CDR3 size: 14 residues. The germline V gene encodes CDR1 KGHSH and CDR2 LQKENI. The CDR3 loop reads CASSQGDTFYEQYF. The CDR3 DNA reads TGTGCCAGCTCCCAGGGGGACACCTTCTACGAGCAGTACTTC.

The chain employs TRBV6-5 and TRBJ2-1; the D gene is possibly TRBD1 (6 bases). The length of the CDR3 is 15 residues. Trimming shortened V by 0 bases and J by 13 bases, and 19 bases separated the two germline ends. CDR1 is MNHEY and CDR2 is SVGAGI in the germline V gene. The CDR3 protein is CASSYSTFPRQAQFF. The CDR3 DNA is TGTGCCAGCAGTTACTCGACTTTCCCGAGACAGGCCCAGTTCTTC.

The CDR3 DNA follows: TGTGCCAGCAGCCACCCGACTAGCGGGAGATTAGGGGAGCTGTTTTTT. This sequence encodes CASSHPTSGRLGELFF. This chain links TRBV6-6 with TRBJ2-2, with 12 bases identical to TRBD2. J gave up 8 bases and V 6 bases, and 10 bases lay outside the gene matches. CDR3 size: 16 residues. Germline V gene data show CDR1 as MNHNY and CDR2 as SVGAGI (reference sequence).

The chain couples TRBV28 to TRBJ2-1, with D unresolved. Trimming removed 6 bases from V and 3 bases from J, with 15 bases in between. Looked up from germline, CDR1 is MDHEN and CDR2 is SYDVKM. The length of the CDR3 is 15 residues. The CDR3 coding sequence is TGTGCCAGCAGCTTCCTAAGTCCCGGCTACAATGAGCAGTTCTTC. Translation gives CASSFLSPGYNEQFF. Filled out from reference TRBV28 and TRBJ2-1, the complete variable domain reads DVKVTQSSRYLVKRTGEKVFLECVQDMDHENMFWYRQDPGLGLRLIYFSYDVKMKEKGDIPEGYSVSREKKERFSLILESASTNQTSMYLCASSFLSPGYNEQFFGPGTRLTVL.

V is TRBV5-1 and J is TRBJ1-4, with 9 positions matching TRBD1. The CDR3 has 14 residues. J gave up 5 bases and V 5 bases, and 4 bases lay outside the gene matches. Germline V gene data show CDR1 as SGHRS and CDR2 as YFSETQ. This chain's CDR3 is CASRSGTGNEKLFF. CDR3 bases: TGCGCCAGCAGATCCGGGACAGGGAATGAAAAACTGTTTTTT.

CDR3 sequence reads: CASSPLKQYQETQYF. CDR3 in DNA: TGTGCCAGCTCACCTCTAAAACAGTACCAAGAGACCCAGTACTTC. This chain links TRBV18 with TRBJ2-5; D ambiguous. The germline V gene has CDR1 KGHSH and CDR2 LQKENI. The V end lost 3 bases, the J end lost 0 bases, and 11 bases lay between the germline ends. The CDR3 sequence is 15 residues long.

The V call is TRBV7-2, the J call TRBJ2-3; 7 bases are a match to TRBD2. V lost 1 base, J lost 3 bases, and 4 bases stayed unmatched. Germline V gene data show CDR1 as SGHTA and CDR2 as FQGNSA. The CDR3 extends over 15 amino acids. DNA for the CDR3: TGTGCCAGCAGCTTAGGCGGGAGATGGACAGATACGCAGTATTTT. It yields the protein CASSLGGRWTDTQYF.

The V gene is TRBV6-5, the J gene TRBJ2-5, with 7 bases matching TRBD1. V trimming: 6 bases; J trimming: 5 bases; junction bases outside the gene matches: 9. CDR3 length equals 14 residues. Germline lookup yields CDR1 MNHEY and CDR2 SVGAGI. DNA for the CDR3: TGTGCCAGCAGCGCGACAGGGAAGCAGGAGACCCAGTACTTC. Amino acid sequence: CASSATGKQETQYF.

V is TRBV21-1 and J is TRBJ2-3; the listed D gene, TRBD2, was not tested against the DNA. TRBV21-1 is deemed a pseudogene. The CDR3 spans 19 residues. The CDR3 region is CASSKVGSGGAEWTDTQYF. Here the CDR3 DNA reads TGTGCCAGCAGCAAAGTAGGGAGCGGGGGGGCGGAATGGACAGATACGCAGTATTTT.

The chain's CDR3 is CASSSLYRAGDEQFF. CDR3 in DNA: TGTGCCAGCAGCTCCCTCTACCGGGCGGGGGATGAGCAGTTCTTC. The chain recombines TRBV7-9 with TRBJ2-1; 7 bases agree with TRBD2. V was pared by 4 bases and J by 8 bases, with 11 bases of the junction left unmatched. The CDR3 is made up of 15 amino acids. Looked up from germline, CDR1 is SEHNR and CDR2 is FQNEAQ (reference sequence). The entire variable domain, with the rest obtained from reference TRBV7-9 and TRBJ2-1, is as follows: DTGVSQNPRHKITKRGQNVTFRCDPISEHNRLYWYRQTLGQGPEFLTYFQNEAQLEKSRLLSDRFSAERPKGSFSTLEIQRTEQGDSAMYLCASSSLYRAGDEQFFGPGTRLTVL.

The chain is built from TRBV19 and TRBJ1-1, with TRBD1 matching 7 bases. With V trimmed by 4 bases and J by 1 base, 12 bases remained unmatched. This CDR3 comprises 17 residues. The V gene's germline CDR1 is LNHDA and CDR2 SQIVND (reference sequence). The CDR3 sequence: CASSNLLGTDKNTEAFF. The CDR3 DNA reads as TGTGCCAGTAGTAACCTGCTAGGGACAGATAAGAACACTGAAGCTTTCTTT.

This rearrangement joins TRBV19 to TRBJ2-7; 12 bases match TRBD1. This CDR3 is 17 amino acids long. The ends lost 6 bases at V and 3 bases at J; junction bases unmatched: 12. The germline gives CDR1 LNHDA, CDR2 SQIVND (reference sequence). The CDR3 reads CASRPGTGGSQFYEQYF. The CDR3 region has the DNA TGTGCCAGTAGACCCGGGACAGGGGGCAGTCAATTCTACGAGCAGTACTTC.

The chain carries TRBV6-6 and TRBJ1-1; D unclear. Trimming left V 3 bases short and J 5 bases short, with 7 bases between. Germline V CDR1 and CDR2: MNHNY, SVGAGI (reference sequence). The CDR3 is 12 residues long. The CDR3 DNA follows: TGTGCCAGCAGTTATCGTACTACTGAAGCTTTCTTT. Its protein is CASSYRTTEAFF.

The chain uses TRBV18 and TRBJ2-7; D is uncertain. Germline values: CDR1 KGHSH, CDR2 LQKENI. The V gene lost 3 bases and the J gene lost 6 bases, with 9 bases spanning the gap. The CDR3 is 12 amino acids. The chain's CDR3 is CASSPQNVEQYF. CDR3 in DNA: TGTGCCAGCTCACCCCAGAACGTCGAGCAGTACTTC.

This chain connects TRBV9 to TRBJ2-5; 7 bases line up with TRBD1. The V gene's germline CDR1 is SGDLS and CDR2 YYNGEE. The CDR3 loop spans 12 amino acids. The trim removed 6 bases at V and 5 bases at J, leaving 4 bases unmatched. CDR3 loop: CASKGAGETQYF. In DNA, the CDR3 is TGTGCCAGCAAGGGGGCTGGGGAGACCCAGTACTTC.

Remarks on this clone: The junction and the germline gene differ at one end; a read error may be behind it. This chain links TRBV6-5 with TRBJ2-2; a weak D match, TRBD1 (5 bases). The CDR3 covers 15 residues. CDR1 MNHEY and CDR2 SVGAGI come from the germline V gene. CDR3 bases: TGTGCCTGCAGGGTCGTGGACACCCTCACCGGGGAGCTGTTTTTT. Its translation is CACRVVDTLTGELFF.

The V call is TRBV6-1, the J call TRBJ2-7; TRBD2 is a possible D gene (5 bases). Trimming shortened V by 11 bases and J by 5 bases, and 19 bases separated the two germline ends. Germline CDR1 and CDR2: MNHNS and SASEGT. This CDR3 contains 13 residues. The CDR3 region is CASGRWGTHEQYF. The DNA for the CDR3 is TGTGCCTCGGGAAGGTGGGGAACCCACGAGCAGTACTTC.

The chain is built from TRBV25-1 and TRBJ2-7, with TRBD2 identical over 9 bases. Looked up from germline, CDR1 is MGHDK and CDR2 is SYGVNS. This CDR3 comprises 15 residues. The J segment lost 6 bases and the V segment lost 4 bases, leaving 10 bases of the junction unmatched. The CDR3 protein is CASSVTSGGPFEQYF. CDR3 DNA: TGTGCCAGCAGTGTGACTAGCGGAGGGCCTTTCGAGCAGTACTTC.

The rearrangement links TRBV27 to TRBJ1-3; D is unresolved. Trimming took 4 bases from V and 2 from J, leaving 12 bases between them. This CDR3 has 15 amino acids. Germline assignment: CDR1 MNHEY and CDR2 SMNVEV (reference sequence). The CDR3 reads CASSSSRVPGNTIYF. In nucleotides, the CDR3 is TGTGCCAGCAGTTCATCACGGGTGCCTGGAAACACCATATATTTT.

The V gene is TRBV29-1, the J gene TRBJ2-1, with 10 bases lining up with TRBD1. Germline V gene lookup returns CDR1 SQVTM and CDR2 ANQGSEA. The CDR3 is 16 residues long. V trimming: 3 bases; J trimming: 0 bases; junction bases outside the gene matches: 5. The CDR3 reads CSVDRDRGSSYNEQFF. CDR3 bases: TGCAGCGTTGATAGGGACAGGGGTAGCTCCTACAATGAGCAGTTCTTC.

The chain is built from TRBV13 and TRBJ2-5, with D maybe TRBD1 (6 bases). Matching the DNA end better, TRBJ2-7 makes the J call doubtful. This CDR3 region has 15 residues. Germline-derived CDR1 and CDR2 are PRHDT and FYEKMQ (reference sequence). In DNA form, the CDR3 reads TGTGCCAGCAGCTTAATGACAGGTGGGCACTACGAGCAGTACTTC. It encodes CASSLMTGGHYEQYF.

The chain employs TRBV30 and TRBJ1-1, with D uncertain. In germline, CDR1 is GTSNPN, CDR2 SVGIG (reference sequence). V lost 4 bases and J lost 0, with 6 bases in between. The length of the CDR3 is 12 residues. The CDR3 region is CAWMGMNTEAFF. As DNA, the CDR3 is TGTGCCTGGATGGGCATGAACACTGAAGCTTTCTTT.

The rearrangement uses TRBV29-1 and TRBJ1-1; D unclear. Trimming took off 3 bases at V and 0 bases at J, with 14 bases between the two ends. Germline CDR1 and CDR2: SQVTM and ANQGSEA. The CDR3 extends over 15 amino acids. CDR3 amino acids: CSVDPHLNMNTEAFF. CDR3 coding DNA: TGCAGCGTTGACCCGCACCTTAACATGAACACTGAAGCTTTCTTT. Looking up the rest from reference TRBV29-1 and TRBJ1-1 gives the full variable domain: SAVISQKPSRDICQRGTSLTIQCQVDSQVTMMFWYRQQPGQSLTLIATANQGSEATYESGFVIDKFPISRPNLTFSTLTVSNMSPEDSSIYLCSVDPHLNMNTEAFFGQGTRLTVV.

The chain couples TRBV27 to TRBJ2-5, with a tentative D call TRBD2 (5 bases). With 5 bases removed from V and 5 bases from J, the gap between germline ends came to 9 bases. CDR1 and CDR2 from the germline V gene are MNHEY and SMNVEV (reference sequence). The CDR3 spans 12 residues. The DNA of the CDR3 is TGTGCCAGCAGTACGGGGTCGGAGACCCAGTACTTC. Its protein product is CASSTGSETQYF.

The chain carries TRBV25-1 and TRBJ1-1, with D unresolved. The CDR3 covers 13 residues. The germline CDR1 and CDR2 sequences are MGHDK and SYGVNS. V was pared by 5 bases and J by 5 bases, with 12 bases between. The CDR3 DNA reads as TGTGCCAGCAGTCCGGAGAGTGGGACTGAAGCTTTCTTT. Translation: CASSPESGTEAFF.

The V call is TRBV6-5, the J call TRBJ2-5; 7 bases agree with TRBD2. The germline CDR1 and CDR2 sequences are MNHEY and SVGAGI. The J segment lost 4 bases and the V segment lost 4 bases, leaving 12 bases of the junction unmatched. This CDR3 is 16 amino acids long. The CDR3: CASSSLSGREGETQYF. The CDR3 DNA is TGTGCCAGCAGTTCTTTAAGTGGTAGGGAGGGAGAGACCCAGTACTTC.

DNA for the CDR3: TGTGCCAGCAGCTTTCTTTTTCAGGGGCTATATGGCTACACCTTC. This codes for CASSFLFQGLYGYTF. J is TRBJ1-2 and V is TRBV5-8; D might be TRBD1 (6 bases). Germline CDR1 SGHTS, CDR2 YDEGEE. This CDR3 spans 15 amino acids. The V end was cut by 2 bases, the J end by 5 bases, with 16 bases between.